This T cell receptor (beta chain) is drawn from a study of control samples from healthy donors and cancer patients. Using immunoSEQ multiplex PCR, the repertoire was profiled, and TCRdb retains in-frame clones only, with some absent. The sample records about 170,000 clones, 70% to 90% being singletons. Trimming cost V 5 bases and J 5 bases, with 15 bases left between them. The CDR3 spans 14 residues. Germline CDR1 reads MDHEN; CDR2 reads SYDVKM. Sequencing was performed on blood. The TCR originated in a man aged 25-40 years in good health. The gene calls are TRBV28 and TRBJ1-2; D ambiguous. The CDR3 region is CASSPLTNAYGYTF. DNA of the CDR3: TGTGCCAGCAGTCCCCTGACGAACGCGTATGGCTACACCTTC.